This TCR beta chain was obtained from a study of T cells in Graves' hyperthyroidism and ophthalmopathy. This clonotype was observed at least ten times. Its antigen is not known. This CDR3 comprises 15 residues. Trimming stripped 7 bases from V and 3 bases from J, with 18 bases between. Germline V gene lookup returns CDR1 MDHEN and CDR2 SYDVKM. Study-wide results and caveats: Median prediction lead before ophthalmopathy onset was six to eight months with the model. Blood shared most expanded thyroid clonotypes above 0.001.

RNA transcripts were the template for amplifying TCR beta CDR3 regions. In the first-round RT-PCR of the TCR CDR3, the HTBI primer set was used. TCRdb re-called the multiplex PCR reads through MiXCR, storing one row per CDR3 protein. The table includes roughly 740,000 distinct CDR3 sequences, about 15% detected once. Uncontrolled infection, other autoimmune disease, pregnancy or lactation excluded patients. The study based diagnoses on clinical symptoms, serum thyroxine and TRAb, thyroid ultrasound and orbital computed tomography. The clonotype comes from a man aged 18 to 29 with Graves' hyperthyroidism. Sequenced sample: blood. The chain has TRBV28 and TRBJ1-2; D perhaps matches TRBD1 (6 bases). For the CDR3, the DNA is TGTGCCAGCACCCCTGGGGGGGCGACGTACTATGGCTACACCTTC. This encodes CASTPGGATYYGYTF.